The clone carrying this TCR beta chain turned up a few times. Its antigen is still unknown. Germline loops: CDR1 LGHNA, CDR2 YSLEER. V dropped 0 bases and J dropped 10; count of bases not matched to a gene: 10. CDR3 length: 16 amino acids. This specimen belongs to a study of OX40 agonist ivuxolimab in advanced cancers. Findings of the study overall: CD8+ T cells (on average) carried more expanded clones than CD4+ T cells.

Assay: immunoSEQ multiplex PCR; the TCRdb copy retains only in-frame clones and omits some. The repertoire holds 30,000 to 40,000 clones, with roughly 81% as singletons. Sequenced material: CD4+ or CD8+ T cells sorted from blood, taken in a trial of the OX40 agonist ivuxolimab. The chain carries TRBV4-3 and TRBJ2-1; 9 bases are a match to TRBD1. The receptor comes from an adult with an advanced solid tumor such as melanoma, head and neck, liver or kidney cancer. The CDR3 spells CASSQDRWTGVQEQFF. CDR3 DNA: TGCGCCAGCAGCCAAGATCGATGGACAGGGGTCCAGGAGCAGTTCTTC.